This TCR beta chain was observed in a study of tumor-infiltrating lymphocytes in primary liver carcinoma. Study outcomes and limitations: Present in all five tumor regions were only about 8-25% of the top clones. Researchers found tumor-adjacent and tumor-blood pairs overlapped less than tumor region pairs.

This clonotype has just one count. The antigen remains unidentified. A constant-region primer served to make TCR beta cDNA from around 540 ng total RNA. Libraries for TCR beta were built through three nested multiplex PCR rounds, which together made up a slightly modified ARM-PCR procedure. With TRBV1-TRBV30 forward primers and a C-beta reverse primer, the first two PCR rounds were run for 10 to 11 cycles each. Each CDR3 protein is one row after TCRdb ran MiXCR on the multiplex PCR reads. The sample gives some 100,000 distinct CDR3 sequences, around 73% of which show up once; around 12% is in the top ten. Bulk tissue was left unsorted, and RNA and DNA were co-extracted from roughly 20-30 mg of it. Each tumor specimen held more than 85% viable tumor cells. V dropped 10 bases and J dropped 5 bases, with 20 bases sitting between them. The CDR3 length is 15 residues.

Input material: liver tumor tissue from sampling region 2. Sample subset: tumor region T2, inferior pole. This chain uses TRBV12-3 or TRBV12-4 with TRBJ1-4; D uncertain. This clonotype was obtained from a woman aged 60-70 years with primary liver carcinoma and hepatitis B virus infection. CDR3 nucleotides: TGTGCCAACATCCCAGGAGGGCTAGGCAATGAAAAACTGTTTTTT. Protein sequence: CANIPGGLGNEKLFF.